This T cell receptor (beta chain) originates from a study of shared clonotypes between healthy human individuals. There are 16 residues in the CDR3. The trim removed 5 bases at V and 1 base at J, leaving 4 bases unmatched. Germline lookup yields CDR1 SEHNR and CDR2 FQNEAQ (reference sequence). A deep-level run was used for the assay. Unsorted PBMC DNA underwent sequencing on ten immunoSEQ deep assay plates. Authors' processing steps: Because ImmunoSEQ provided only junction sequences with no quality scores, the filtering differed. The repertoire was sequenced with immunoSEQ multiplex PCR; TCRdb's copy has only in-frame clones and lacks some. That table gives V, J and clone size, and the DNA gave D and trimming. The profile shows fewer than 550,000 clones, roughly 85% of them singletons.

This sequence was found in a woman in her thirties or forties in good health. Some clones in this sample may be carry-over from other donors' samples. The chain recombines TRBV7-9 with TRBJ2-5; 13 bases line up with TRBD2. Input material: PBMCs. The DNA of the CDR3 is TGTGCCAGCAGCGCACGGACTAGCGGGAGCCAAGAGACCCAGTACTTC. It specifies CASSARTSGSQETQYF.